The clone carrying this TCR beta chain was observed a handful of times. Antigen unknown. One base away lies a much larger clone, so this may be a sequencing read error. Looked up from germline, CDR1 is SQVTM and CDR2 is ANQGSEA. Trimming pared 7 bases from V and 7 bases from J, leaving 10 bases between. This CDR3 region has 10 residues. This sample is part of a study of molecular identifiers for immune sequencing clone quantification. Study conclusions and caveats: Naive cells had under 1% of molecules in clones above 20 RNA copies, effectors over 99%. Highly expanded clone sizes could end up underestimated if a barcode were shared by identical TCR molecules.

Using its own MiXCR run on the PCR reads, TCRdb lists one record per CDR3 protein. Of under 800,000 distinct CDR3 sequences in the sample, 25% were seen once. The receptor comes from a human donor in good health. Some libraries in this study had Jurkat cell RNA spiked in. Sequencing input: naive CD8+ T cells from blood, with Jurkat cell RNA spiked in. Subset given: FACS-sorted CD8+CD4-CCR7+CD45RA+ naive T cells. The chain employs TRBV29-1 and TRBJ2-5; no firm D call. CDR3 region: CSAISGTQYF. For the CDR3, the DNA is TGCAGCGCCATCTCAGGGACCCAGTACTTC.